The subject of this entry is one TCR beta chain. The source of the sample is a study of blood T cells in healthy people across ages. The CDR3 length is 13 residues. The V gene's germline CDR1 is MNHEY and CDR2 SVGAGI. V was pared by 2 bases and J by 9 bases, with 11 bases between. PCR was performed a second time for about 6 to 12 cycles using a sample-barcoded 5' primer and a J-beta primer mix. TCRdb re-derived calls from the 5' RACE reads in MiXCR, one entry per CDR3 protein. The sample lists some 930,000 distinct CDR3 sequences; almost 30% were seen once. The same data also contributed to another study, on T cells of mothers and their children.

The sample consisted of blood. This sequence originates from a woman aged 40 to 49 in good health. The V and J genes are TRBV6-5 and TRBJ1-5; D not resolved. CDR3: CASSYDPGRPQHF. Here the CDR3 DNA reads TGTGCCAGCAGTTACGATCCAGGTCGGCCCCAGCATTTT.